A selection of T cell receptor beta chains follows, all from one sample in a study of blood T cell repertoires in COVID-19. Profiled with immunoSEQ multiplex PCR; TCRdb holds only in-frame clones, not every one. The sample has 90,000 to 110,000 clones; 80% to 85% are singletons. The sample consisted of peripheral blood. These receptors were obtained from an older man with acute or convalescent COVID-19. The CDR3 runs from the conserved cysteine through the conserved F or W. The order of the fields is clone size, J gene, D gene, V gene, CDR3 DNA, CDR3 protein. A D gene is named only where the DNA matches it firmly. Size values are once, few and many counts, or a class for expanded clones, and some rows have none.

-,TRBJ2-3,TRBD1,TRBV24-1,TGTGCCACCAGCGACAGGGGGGCCACAGATACGCAGTATTTT,CATSDRGATDTQYF
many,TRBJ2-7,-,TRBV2,TGTGCCAGCAGTCCAGGGGCGGGAGATCGGGAGCAGTACTTC,CASSPGAGDREQYF
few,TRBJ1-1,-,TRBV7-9,TGTGCCAGCGGCGGCACTGAAGCTTTCTTT,CASGGTEAFF
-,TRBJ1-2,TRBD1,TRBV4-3,TGCGCCAGCAGCCAAGCGGGCAGGGGGCGCAGCTATGGCTACACCTTC,CASSQAGRGRSYGYTF
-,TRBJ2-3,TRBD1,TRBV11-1,TGTGCCAGCAGCCGTAGACAGGGGACAGATACGCAGTATTTT,CASSRRQGTDTQYF
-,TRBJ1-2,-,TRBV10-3,TGTGCCATCAGTGACCTCACAGTCAACTATGGCTACACCTTC,CAISDLTVNYGYTF
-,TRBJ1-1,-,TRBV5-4,TGTGCCAGCAGCTTGAGACAAAACACTGAAGCTTTCTTT,CASSLRQNTEAFF
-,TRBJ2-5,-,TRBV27,TGTGCCAGAAACACAGGGCTCGTAGAGACCCAGTACTTC,CARNTGLVETQYF
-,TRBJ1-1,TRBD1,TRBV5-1,TGCGCCAGCAGCTTTGACAGGGGTATTGGTGAAGCTTTCTTT,CASSFDRGIGEAFF
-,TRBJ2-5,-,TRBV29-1,TGCAGCGTTGAAGCGCAGCAAGAGACCCAGTACTTC,CSVEAQQETQYF
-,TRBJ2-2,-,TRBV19,TGTGCCAGTAGTATCCGGTCAGGGAGGTCCGGGGAGCTGTTTTTT,CASSIRSGRSGELFF
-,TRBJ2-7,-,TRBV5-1,TGCGCCAGCAGCTTGGAGGCAGGGCCTACCTACGAGCAGTACTTC,CASSLEAGPTYEQYF
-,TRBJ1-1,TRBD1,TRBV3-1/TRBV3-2,TGTGCCAGCAGCCATGACAGGGGGTGGAACACTGAAGCTTTCTTT,CASSHDRGWNTEAFF
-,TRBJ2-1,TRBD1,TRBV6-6,TGTGCCAGCAGCCGACAGGGGGCTGTTTTCAATGAGCAGTTCTTC,CASSRQGAVFNEQFF
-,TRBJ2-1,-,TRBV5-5,TGTGCCAGCATCCCACTAGCAGGAACCTACAATGAGCAGTTCTTC,CASIPLAGTYNEQFF
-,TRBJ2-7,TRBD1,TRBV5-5,TGTGCCAGCAGCGCTGGGACAGGGGGGTTTTACGAGCAGTACTTC,CASSAGTGGFYEQYF
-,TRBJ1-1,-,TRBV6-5,TGTGCCAGCAGGGGGGACTCGGGTGAAGCTTTCTTT,CASRGDSGEAFF
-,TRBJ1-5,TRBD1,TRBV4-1,TGCGCCAGCAGCCAAGGGACAGGGATGGGCAATCAGCCCCAGCATTTT,CASSQGTGMGNQPQHF
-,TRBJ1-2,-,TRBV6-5,TGTGCCAGCAGTCGGGAACCCAAGTCGGGCTACACCTTC,CASSREPKSGYTF
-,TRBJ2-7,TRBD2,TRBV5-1,TGCGCCAGCAACTCGGGACTAGCGGGTTCCTACGAGCAGTACTTC,CASNSGLAGSYEQYF
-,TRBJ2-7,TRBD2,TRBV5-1,TGCGCCAGCAGCCAACGGGCACTAGCGGGGAGCTCCTACGAGCAGTACTTC,CASSQRALAGSSYEQYF
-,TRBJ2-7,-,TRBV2,TGTGCCAGCAGTGAACAGAGGTCCTACGAGCAGTACTTC,CASSEQRSYEQYF
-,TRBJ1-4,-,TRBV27,TGTGCCAGCAGTTCCCCACGACTAGTCCAGGAAAAACTGTTTTTT,CASSSPRLVQEKLFF
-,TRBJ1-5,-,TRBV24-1,TGTGCCACCAGTGACCCTGGGGCTCCAGCAAATCAGCCCCAGCATTTT,CATSDPGAPANQPQHF
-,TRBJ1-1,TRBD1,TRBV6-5,TGTGCCAGCAGTCCGGGACAGACTACTGAAGCTTTCTTT,CASSPGQTTEAFF
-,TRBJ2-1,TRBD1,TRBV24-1,TGTGCCACCAGCCGCCGGGACAGGCCCTACAATGAGCAGTTCTTC,CATSRRDRPYNEQFF
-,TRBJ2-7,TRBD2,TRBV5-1,TGCGCCAGCAGCCCAGGGACGGGGAGGGACGAGCAGTACTTC,CASSPGTGRDEQYF
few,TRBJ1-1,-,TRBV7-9,TGTGCCAGCAGCCTAAATGCGTTGGACACTGAAGCTTTCTTT,CASSLNALDTEAFF
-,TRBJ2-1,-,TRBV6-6,TGTGCCAGCAGTCAAGGGGACAATTCCTACAATGAGCAGTTCTTC,CASSQGDNSYNEQFF
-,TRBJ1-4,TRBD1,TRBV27,TGTGCCAGCAGTCCGGGACAGAGTGAAAAACTGTTTTTT,CASSPGQSEKLFF
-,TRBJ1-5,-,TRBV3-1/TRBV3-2,TGTGCCAGCAGCAGGTCAGGGGGCAATCAGCCCCAGCATTTT,CASSRSGGNQPQHF
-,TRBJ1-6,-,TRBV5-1,TGCGCCAGCAGCCCTACCCCGCCAGGAGGTGGTCCCCCCCTCCACTTT,CASSPTPPGGGPPLHF
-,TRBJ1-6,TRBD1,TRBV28,TGTGCCAGCAGTCCACTACAGTCCAGGGGGCCCAGATCTCCCCCCCTCCACTTT,CASSPLQSRGPRSPPLHF
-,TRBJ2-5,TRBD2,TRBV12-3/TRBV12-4,TGTGCCAGCAGCCCCCGCGGGAGTGAGACCCAGTACTTC,CASSPRGSETQYF
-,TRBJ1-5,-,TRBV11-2,TGTGCCAGCAGCTTCTCCGGTAGCAATCAGCCCCAGCATTTT,CASSFSGSNQPQHF
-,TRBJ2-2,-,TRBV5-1,TGCGCCAGCAGCTTCGGGCCCACGGGATCCGGGGAGCTGTTTTTT,CASSFGPTGSGELFF
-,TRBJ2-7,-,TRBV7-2,TGTGCCAGCAGCCAGGGGGGTTTTGCCTTGCGCGAGCAGTACTTC,CASSQGGFALREQYF
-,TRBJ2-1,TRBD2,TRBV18,TGTGCCAGCTCACCACTAGCGGGAGGGGAGCACAATGAGCAGTTCTTC,CASSPLAGGEHNEQFF
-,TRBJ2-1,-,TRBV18,TGTGCCAGCTCACCACGGCAGTACAATGAGCAGTTCTTC,CASSPRQYNEQFF
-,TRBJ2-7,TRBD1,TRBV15,TGTGCCACCAGCAGAGATGTCAGGGGGACGTACGAGCAGTACTTC,CATSRDVRGTYEQYF
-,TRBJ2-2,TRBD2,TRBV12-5,TGTGCTAGTGGTTCGGTTACGGGACTAGCGGGACGAAACACCGGGGAGCTGTTTTTT,CASGSVTGLAGRNTGELFF
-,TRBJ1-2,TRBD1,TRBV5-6,TGTGCCAGCAGCTTGGGGGACAGGGCTGGCTACACCTTC,CASSLGDRAGYTF
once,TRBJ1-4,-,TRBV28,TGTGCCAGCAGTTTCTATGACAGAAATGAAAAACTGTTTTTT,CASSFYDRNEKLFF
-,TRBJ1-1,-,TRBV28,TGTGCCAGCAGTAAGGGACATTCGAACACTGAAGCTTTCTTT,CASSKGHSNTEAFF
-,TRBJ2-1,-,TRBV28,TGTGCCAGCAGTTTTTTGGGGGGCTCCTACAATGAGCAGTTCTTC,CASSFLGGSYNEQFF
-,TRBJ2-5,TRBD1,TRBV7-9,TGTGCCAGCAGCTCACCCAGGGGGCGAGAGACCCAGTACTTC,CASSSPRGRETQYF